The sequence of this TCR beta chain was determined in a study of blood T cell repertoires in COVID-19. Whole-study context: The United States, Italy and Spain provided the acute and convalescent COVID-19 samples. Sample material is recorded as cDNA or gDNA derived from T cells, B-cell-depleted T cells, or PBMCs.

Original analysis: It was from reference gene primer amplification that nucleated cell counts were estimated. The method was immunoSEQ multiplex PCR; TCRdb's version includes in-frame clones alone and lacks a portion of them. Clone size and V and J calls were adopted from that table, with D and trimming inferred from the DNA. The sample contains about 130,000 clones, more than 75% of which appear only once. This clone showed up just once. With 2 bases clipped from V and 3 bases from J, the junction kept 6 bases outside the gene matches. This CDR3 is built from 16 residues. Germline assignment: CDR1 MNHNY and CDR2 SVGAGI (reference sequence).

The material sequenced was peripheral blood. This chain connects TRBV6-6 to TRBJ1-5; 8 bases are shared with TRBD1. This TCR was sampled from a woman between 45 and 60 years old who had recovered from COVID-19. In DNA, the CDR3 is TGTGCCAGCAGTTACGGCGGACAGGGAGACAATCAGCCCCAGCATTTT. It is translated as CASSYGGQGDNQPQHF.